This T cell receptor (beta chain) appears in the sequencing data of a study of blood T cells in healthy people across ages. With respect to this clonotype: One junction end disagrees with the germline gene, perhaps due to a read error.

CDR1 SGHRS and CDR2 YFSETQ come from the germline V gene. The CDR3 consists of 15 residues. For the second PCR, which ran for about 6 to 11 cycles, a sample-barcoded 5' primer and a J-beta primer mix were used. TCRdb re-analysed the 5' RACE reads in MiXCR, keeping a single row per CDR3 protein. The sample consists of about 780,000 distinct CDR3 sequences, about 42% of them appearing once. The chain joins TRBV5-1 to TRBJ2-5; a possible D gene is TRBD1 (5 bases). Source material: blood. The clonotype comes from a man aged 80 or over in good health. The CDR3 region has the DNA TGCGCCAGTAGCTTGTTGATTCAGGGTAAAGAGACCCAGTACTTC. It yields the protein CASSLLIQGKETQYF.